This T cell receptor beta chain was recorded in a study of cytomegalovirus exposure and HLA in healthy donors. About the research overall: Earlier findings included some 100 million unique TCR beta sequences obtained from roughly 200 million T cells. Assignment to the Caucasian-associated ancestry cluster applied to around 80% of the approximately 360 genotyped donors.

Each donor was healthy, and each was a bone marrow donor. 60 Vbeta and 13 Jbeta primers were used in PCR. Only in-frame clones appear in the TCRdb table, and some are missing; sequencing was by immunoSEQ multiplex PCR. The table has fewer than 300,000 clones, roughly 90% seen once; the top ten hold 3.5% to 4.5%. The trim removed 6 bases at V and 6 bases at J, leaving 8 bases unmatched. This CDR3 is 14 amino acids long. CDR1 SEHNR and CDR2 FQNEAQ come from the germline V gene (reference sequence). The source material was PBMCs. The chain couples TRBV7-9 to TRBJ2-4; 7 nucleotides match TRBD1. This receptor was identified in a man aged 35 to 55 in good health and CMV-seropositive. CDR3 in amino acids: CASSLRDRPNIQYF. CDR3 sequence (DNA): TGTGCCAGCAGTCTCCGGGACAGACCAAACATTCAGTACTTC.